The 9 T cell receptor beta chains below come from one sample, sequenced in a study of OX40 agonist ivuxolimab in advanced cancers. The protocol was immunoSEQ multiplex PCR, while the TCRdb copy is restricted to in-frame clones and leaves out a portion. The sample holds fewer than 85,000 clones; approximately 86% are singletons and the top ten take roughly 1.9%. The sample in question was CD4+ or CD8+ T cells sorted from blood, obtained in a trial of the OX40 agonist ivuxolimab. The receptors derive from an adult with an advanced solid tumor such as melanoma, head and neck, liver or kidney cancer.

The chain couples TRBV27 to TRBJ2-1; D gene uncertain. The germline CDR1 and CDR2 sequences are MNHEY and SMNVEV (reference sequence). V was pared by 0 bases and J by 2 bases, with 8 bases between. The CDR3 loop spans 15 amino acids. CDR3 nucleotides: TGTGCCAGCAGTTTATCCCCTGCGCCCTACAATGAGCAGTTCTTC. This encodes CASSLSPAPYNEQFF.

This clone has only one observation. DNA of the CDR3: TGTGCCAGCAGCTTAGAAGCTGCTCTCAATGAGCAGTTCTTC. As protein: CASSLEAALNEQFF. This chain links TRBV11-2 with TRBJ2-1; unclear D gene. The germline V gene encodes CDR1 SGHAT and CDR2 FQNNGV. CDR3 size: 14 residues. Between the trimmed V and J ends, which lost 0 bases and 6 bases, there was a span of 9 bases.

The genes are TRBV5-6 and TRBJ2-7, with D perhaps matching TRBD1 (6 bases). CDR3 length equals 14 residues. Germline-derived CDR1 and CDR2 are SGHDT and YYEEEE. The germline V and J ends were trimmed by 3 bases and 1 base, with 11 bases remaining between them. The CDR3: CASSWNGQSYEQYF. CDR3 DNA sequence: TGTGCCAGCAGCTGGAACGGACAGTCCTACGAGCAGTACTTC.

This sequence joins TRBV7-2 and TRBJ2-2, with D maybe TRBD2 (5 bases). The CDR3 runs to 15 residues. Looked up from germline, CDR1 is SGHTA and CDR2 is FQGNSA. V was shortened by 5 bases and J by 5 bases, with 15 bases between the two germline ends. The CDR3 DNA reads TGTGCCAGCAGCGAGGCCCTACTAGGGACCGGGGAGCTGTTTTTT. Encoded protein: CASSEALLGTGELFF.

This chain uses TRBV6-5 with TRBJ1-5, with D perhaps TRBD1 (5 bases). The CDR3 contains 14 residues. V gave up 6 bases and J gave up 0 bases, with 9 bases separating them. CDR1 and CDR2 (germline): MNHEY, SVGAGI. CDR3 amino acids: CASSYDSSNQPQHF. The CDR3 DNA reads TGTGCCAGCAGCTACGACAGTAGCAATCAGCCCCAGCATTTT.

The CDR3 nucleotides are TGCGCCAGCAGCTTCCTGAGCGGGGGGTCCTACAATGAGCAGTTCTTC. It is translated as CASSFLSGGSYNEQFF. This sequence joins TRBV5-1 and TRBJ2-1, with 9 nucleotides matching TRBD2. The V and J ends lost 2 bases and 1 base, in that order; junction bases with no gene match: 4. There are 16 residues in the CDR3. Germline V gene data show CDR1 as SGHRS and CDR2 as YFSETQ.

This clone is a singleton in its sample. J is TRBJ2-2 and V is TRBV12-5; the D gene is possibly TRBD1 (5 bases). The length of the CDR3 is 15 residues. CDR1 is LGHNT, CDR2 FRNRAP, per germline. Trimming took 7 bases from V and 4 from J, leaving 16 bases between them. CDR3 loop: CASALKTAITGELFF. For the CDR3, the DNA is TGTGCTAGTGCGTTAAAGACAGCTATCACCGGGGAGCTGTTTTTT.

This chain links TRBV6-5 with TRBJ1-1, with D possibly TRBD1 on 5 matching bases. The germline CDR1 and CDR2 sequences are MNHEY and SVGAGI. This CDR3 comprises 14 residues. Trimming shortened V by 6 bases and J by 3 bases, and 14 bases separated the two germline ends. The CDR3 DNA follows: TGTGCCAGCAGCCCTGGGACTTTTTACACTGAAGCTTTCTTT. It is translated as CASSPGTFYTEAFF.

This chain uses TRBV28 with TRBJ1-2, with D uncertain. Trimming cost V 0 bases and J 3 bases, with 5 bases left between them. CDR1 and CDR2 from the germline V gene are MDHEN and SYDVKM. The CDR3 runs to 13 residues. CDR3 nucleotides: TGTGCCAGCAGTTTATGGCGGTACTATGGCTACACCTTC. Translation: CASSLWRYYGYTF.